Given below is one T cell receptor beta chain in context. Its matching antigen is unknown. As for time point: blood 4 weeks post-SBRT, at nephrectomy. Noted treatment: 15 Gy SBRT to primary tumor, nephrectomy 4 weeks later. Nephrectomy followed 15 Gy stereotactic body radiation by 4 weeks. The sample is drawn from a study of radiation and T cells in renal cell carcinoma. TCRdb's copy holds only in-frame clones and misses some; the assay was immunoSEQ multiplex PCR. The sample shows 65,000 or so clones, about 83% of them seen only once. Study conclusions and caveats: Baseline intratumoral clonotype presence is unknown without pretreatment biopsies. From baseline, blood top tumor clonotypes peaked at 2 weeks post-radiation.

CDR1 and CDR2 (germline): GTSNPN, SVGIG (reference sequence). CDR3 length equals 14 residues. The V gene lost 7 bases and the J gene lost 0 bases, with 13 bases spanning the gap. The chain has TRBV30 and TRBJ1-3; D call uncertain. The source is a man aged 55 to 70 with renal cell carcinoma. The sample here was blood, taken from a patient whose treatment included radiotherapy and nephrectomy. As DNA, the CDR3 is TGTGCCTTGGAGGGATGGAGCTCTGGAAACACCATATATTTT. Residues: CALEGWSSGNTIYF.